One and the same sample provided the 14 T cell receptor beta chains below, sequenced in a study of technical replicates of blood from a few donors. Clones were sequenced by immunoSEQ multiplex PCR, and TCRdb holds only the in-frame ones, with some missing. Of tens of thousands of clones listed, about 94% are singletons. Source material: T cells isolated from PBMCs. The receptor source for this set is a human donor in good health.

V is TRBV6-1 and J is TRBJ2-7; tentatively, D is TRBD2 (7 bases). CDR3 length: 15 residues. Germline CDR1 reads MNHNS; CDR2 reads SASEGT. V lost 2 bases and J lost 4, with 15 bases in between. The CDR3: CASSERGASRYEQYF. Written as DNA, the CDR3 is TGTGCCAGCAGTGAACGGGGGGCGTCTCGGTACGAGCAGTACTTC.

This chain links TRBV18 with TRBJ1-2; TRBD1 might be the D (5 bases). Trimming removed 3 bases at V and 4 bases at J, with 15 bases between. Germline V gives CDR1 KGHSH, CDR2 LQKENI. The CDR3 totals 15 residues. In nucleotides, the CDR3 is TGTGCCAGCTCACCCGATGGCAGGGACTTCTATGGCTACACCTTC. Translating it yields CASSPDGRDFYGYTF.

The gene calls are TRBV7-2 and TRBJ1-3; 9 bases fit TRBD1. The length of the CDR3 is 14 residues. V lost 6 bases and J lost 4; bases outside the gene matches: 4. Germline-derived CDR1 and CDR2 are SGHTA and FQGNSA. This chain's CDR3 is CASSRQGEGNTIYF. The CDR3 DNA reads TGTGCCAGCAGTCGACAGGGGGAGGGAAACACCATATATTTT.

The chain links TRBV19 to TRBJ1-1; 10 bases are a match to TRBD1. Germline V lookup: CDR1 LNHDA, CDR2 SQIVND (reference sequence). This CDR3 is built from 16 residues. Trimming took 10 bases from V and 4 from J; bases not matched to a gene: 15. In DNA, the CDR3 is TGTGCCACCAAGGGGGCGCCGGGACAGGGGCCCACTGAAGCTTTCTTT. Protein: CATKGAPGQGPTEAFF.

This chain connects TRBV30 to TRBJ2-1, with D hard to call. The CDR3 sequence is 12 residues long. CDR1 and CDR2 from the germline V gene are GTSNPN and SVGIG (reference sequence). Trimming removed 1 base at V and 10 bases at J, with 11 bases between. In DNA form, the CDR3 reads TGTGCCTGGAGTGACACCGGGTGGGAGCAGTTCTTC. As protein: CAWSDTGWEQFF.

The chain employs TRBV5-6 and TRBJ2-4, with 9 bases identical to TRBD1. The CDR3 covers 19 residues. The germline V gene encodes CDR1 SGHDT and CDR2 YYEEEE. V lost 2 bases and J lost 2; bases outside the gene matches: 14. The CDR3 is CASSFEDRGRRVTKNIQYF. CDR3 nucleotides: TGTGCCAGCAGCTTCGAGGACAGGGGACGGAGGGTAACCAAAAACATTCAGTACTTC.

V usage is TRBV6-5 and J usage is TRBJ2-2, with D hard to call. Germline V CDR1 and CDR2: MNHEY, SVGAGI. The CDR3 spans 15 residues. The germline V and J ends were trimmed by 4 bases and 7 bases, with 16 bases remaining between them. The CDR3 nucleotides read TGTGCCAGCAGTTCTGGTCGCCTCAGTGGCGGGGAGCTGTTTTTT. Translating gives CASSSGRLSGGELFF.

The chain uses TRBV10-3 and TRBJ2-1, with 15 bases matching TRBD2. V gave up 4 bases and J gave up 8 bases; unmatched junction bases: 6. The CDR3 spans 16 residues. Germline V gene data show CDR1 as ENHRY and CDR2 as SYGVKD. Here the CDR3 reads CAISGGTSGRTDEQFF. The CDR3 nucleotides are TGTGCCATCAGTGGTGGGACTAGCGGGAGGACGGATGAGCAGTTCTTC.

This clone was seen a few times. The J gene is TRBJ1-3, the V gene TRBV4-1; D call uncertain. In germline, CDR1 is MGHRA, CDR2 YSYEKL. V was clipped by 1 base and J by 7 bases, with 5 bases between them. The CDR3 is 12 residues long. The CDR3 is CASSQVGNTIYF. The DNA of the CDR3 is TGCGCCAGCAGCCAAGTCGGGAACACCATATATTTT.

The V gene is TRBV5-1, the J gene TRBJ2-4, with 9 bases fitting TRBD1. Germline CDR1 and CDR2: SGHRS and YFSETQ. Losses at the gene ends were 1 base for V and 7 bases for J; bases not matched to a gene: 9. This CDR3 spans 16 amino acids. CDR3: CASSLTNRGQLNIQYF. The CDR3 DNA follows: TGCGCCAGCAGCTTGACCAACAGGGGGCAATTGAACATTCAGTACTTC.

This clone has a handful of counts. This chain links TRBV27 with TRBJ1-2; tentatively, D is TRBD1 (5 bases). The germline V gene has CDR1 MNHEY and CDR2 SMNVEV (reference sequence). Deletions cut 4 bases from V and 4 bases from J, with 16 bases between. CDR3 length: 15 residues. For the CDR3, the DNA is TGTGCCAGCAGTTCCCTCTCAGGGCATCCCTATGGCTACACCTTC. The encoded protein is CASSSLSGHPYGYTF.

The chain joins TRBV19 to TRBJ2-1, with a possible D match to TRBD1 (6 bases). The germline V gene has CDR1 LNHDA and CDR2 SQIVND (reference sequence). Trimming took 5 bases from V and 6 from J, leaving 20 bases between them. The CDR3 sequence is 16 residues long. Written as DNA, the CDR3 is TGTGCCAGTAGTCACCCACGCAAGATAGGGGGCAATGAGCAGTTCTTC. This translates into CASSHPRKIGGNEQFF.

The chain is built from TRBV6-1 and TRBJ1-5; D is unclear. V gave up 0 bases and J gave up 4 bases, with 7 bases separating them. The CDR3 runs 14 residues. Germline CDR1 MNHNS, CDR2 SASEGT. CDR3 region: CASSEAGSNQPQHF. CDR3 DNA: TGTGCCAGCAGTGAAGCGGGCTCAAATCAGCCCCAGCATTTT.

The CDR3 nucleotides read TGTGCCAGCAGTGACCCCAGTCAGCCCCAGCATTTT. This sequence encodes CASSDPSQPQHF. V and J are TRBV2 and TRBJ1-5, with D unclear. The V gene's germline CDR1 is SNHLY and CDR2 FYNNEI. The CDR3 sequence is 12 residues long. The germline V and J ends were trimmed by 3 bases and 6 bases, with 6 bases remaining between them.